Sequencing of this T cell receptor (beta chain) was carried out in a study of T cell responses to AZD1222 COVID-19 vaccine. Across the whole study: Recipients boosted at about 4 weeks or about 12 weeks are pooled. Study-level findings and limits: Reportedly, nearly half the spike-specific TCRs target unmutated variant regions. Sampling that yielded the repertoires occurred only after the peak T cell response. Spike-specific TCR breadth and depth were elevated following two AZD1222 doses.

Looked up from germline, CDR1 is SGHRS and CDR2 is YFSETQ. CDR3 size: 13 residues. The V and J ends lost 1 base and 5 bases respectively, with 9 bases between them. On this clone itself: Antigen: not known.

Data came from immunoSEQ multiplex PCR; TCRdb stores just in-frame clones and leaves some out. This table has approximately 89,000 clones, roughly 88% appearing once. The chain carries TRBV5-1 and TRBJ1-2, with no clear D. This clonotype was sampled from an adult in good health. The sequenced sample was peripheral blood, obtained on day 0 of AZD1222 vaccination. CDR3 sequence: CASSLLGEYGYTF. The DNA of the CDR3 is TGCGCCAGCAGCTTGCTGGGAGAATATGGCTACACCTTC.